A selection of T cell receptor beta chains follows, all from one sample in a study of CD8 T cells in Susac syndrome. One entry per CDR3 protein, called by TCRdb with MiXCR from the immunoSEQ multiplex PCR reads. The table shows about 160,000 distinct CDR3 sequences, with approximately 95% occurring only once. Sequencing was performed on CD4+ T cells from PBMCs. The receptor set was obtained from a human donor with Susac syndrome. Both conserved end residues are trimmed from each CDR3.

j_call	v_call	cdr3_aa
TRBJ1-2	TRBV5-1	ASSPNDRGSGYT
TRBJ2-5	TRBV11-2	ASSAADRVEETQY
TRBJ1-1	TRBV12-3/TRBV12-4	AAQGNTEAF
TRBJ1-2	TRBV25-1	ASSERGDYGYT
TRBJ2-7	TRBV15	ATSRGGTYEQY
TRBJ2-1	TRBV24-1	ATSDTGGSYNEQF
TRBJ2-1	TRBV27	ASSPREAGRNEQF
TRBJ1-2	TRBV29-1	SVETPAGGEWGYT
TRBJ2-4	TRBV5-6	ASSLVGEGDSKNIQY
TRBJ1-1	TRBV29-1	SVQKFVGRGQVSTEAF
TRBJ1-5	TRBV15	ATSRGEGSSNQPQH
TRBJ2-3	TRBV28	ASSWREGADTQY
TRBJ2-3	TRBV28	ASSIRQRNPY
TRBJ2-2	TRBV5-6	ASRTDRTGELF
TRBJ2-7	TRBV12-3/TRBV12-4	ASSFGRTYEQY
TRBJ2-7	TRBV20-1	SARDYEQY